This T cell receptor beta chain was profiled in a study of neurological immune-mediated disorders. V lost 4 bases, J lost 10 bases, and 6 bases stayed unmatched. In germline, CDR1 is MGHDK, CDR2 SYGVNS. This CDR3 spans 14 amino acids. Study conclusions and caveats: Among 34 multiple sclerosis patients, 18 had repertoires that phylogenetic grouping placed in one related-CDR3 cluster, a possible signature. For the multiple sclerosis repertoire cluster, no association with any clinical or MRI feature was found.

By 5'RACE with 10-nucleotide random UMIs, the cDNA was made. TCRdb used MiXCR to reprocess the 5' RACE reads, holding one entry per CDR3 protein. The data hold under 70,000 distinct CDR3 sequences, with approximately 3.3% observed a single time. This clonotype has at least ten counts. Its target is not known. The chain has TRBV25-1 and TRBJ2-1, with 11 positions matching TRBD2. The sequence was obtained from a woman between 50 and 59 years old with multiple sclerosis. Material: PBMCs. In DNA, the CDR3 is TGTGCCAGCAGTGTCGTCTCTAGCGGGAGGGAGCAGTTCTTC. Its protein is CASSVVSSGREQFF.